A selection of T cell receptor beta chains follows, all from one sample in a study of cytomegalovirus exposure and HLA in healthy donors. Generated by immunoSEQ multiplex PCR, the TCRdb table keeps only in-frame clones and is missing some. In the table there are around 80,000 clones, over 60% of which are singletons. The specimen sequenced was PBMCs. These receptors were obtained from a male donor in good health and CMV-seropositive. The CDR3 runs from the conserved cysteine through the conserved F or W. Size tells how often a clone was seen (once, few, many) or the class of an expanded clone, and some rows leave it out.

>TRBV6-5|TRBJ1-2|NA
CASSYSYDRANYGYTF
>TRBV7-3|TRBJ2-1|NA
CASSSPPNEQFF
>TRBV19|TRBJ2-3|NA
CASSISGGMADTQYF
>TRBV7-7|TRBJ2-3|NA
CASADSTDTQYF
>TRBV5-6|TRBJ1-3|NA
CASSLGPGSSGNTIYF
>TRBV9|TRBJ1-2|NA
CASSPSGTGGHGYTF
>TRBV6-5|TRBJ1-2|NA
CASRANLGVYGYTF
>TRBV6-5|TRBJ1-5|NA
CASSPTGPSYQPQHF
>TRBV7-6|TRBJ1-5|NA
CASSVTGVRAPMAPYQPQHF
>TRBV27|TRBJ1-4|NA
CASSLLPQRGPNEKLFF
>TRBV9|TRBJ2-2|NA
CASSALGLSSRERNTGELFF
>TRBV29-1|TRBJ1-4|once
CSVVGRDEKLFF
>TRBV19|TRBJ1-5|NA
CASLEPRGRGNQPQHF
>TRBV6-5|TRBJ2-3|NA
CASSYETRSWDTQYF
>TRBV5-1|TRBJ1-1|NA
CASSQDVGTGGFRTEAFF
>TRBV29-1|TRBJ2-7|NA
CSVKGTGPGEQYF
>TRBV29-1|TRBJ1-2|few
CSVLGELYGYTF
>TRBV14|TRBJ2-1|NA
CASSLRDYLNEQFF
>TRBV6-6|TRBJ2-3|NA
CASSYYERNTDTQYF
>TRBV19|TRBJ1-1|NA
CALIGGRSTEAFF
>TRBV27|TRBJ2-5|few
CASSREIQETQYF
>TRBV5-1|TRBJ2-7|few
CASSLAGTGGNEQYF
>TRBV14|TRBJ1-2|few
CASSQHEGSPYGYTF
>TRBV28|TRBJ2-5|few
CASTSGQGFQETQYF
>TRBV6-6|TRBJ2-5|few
CASSYSEFQETQYF
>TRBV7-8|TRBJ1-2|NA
CASSTRQGNYGYTF
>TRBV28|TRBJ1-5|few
CASSLPDRVENQPQHF
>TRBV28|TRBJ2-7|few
CASSFSGGLGTLEYEQYF
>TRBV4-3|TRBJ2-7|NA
CASSQDRTGPYEQYF
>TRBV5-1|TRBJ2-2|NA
CASSPGYRGNTGELFF
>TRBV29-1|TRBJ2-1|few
CSVRSRGPNEQFF
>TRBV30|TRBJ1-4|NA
CAWSEQINEKLFF
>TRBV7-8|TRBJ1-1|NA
CASSLRSQNTEAFF
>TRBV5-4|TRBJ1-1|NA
CASSSPDRNTEAFF
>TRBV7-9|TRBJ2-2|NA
CASSQQWNTGELFF
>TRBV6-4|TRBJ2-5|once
CASRGHFQETQYF
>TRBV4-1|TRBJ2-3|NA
CPSSQVQSFTDTQYF
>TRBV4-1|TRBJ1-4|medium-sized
CASSQEGTGNEKLFF
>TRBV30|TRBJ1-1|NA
CAFPGVRNTEAFF
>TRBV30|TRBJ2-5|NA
CAWSRAGEGETQYF
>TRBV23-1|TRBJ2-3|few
CASSPPDKLNTDTQYF
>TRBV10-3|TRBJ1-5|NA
CAISGDSYSNQPQHF
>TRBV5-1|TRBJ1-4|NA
CASSFRIGGGEKLFF
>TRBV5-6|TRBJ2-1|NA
CASSLGGGLGRVNNEQFF
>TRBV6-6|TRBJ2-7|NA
CASRPLAGASYEQYF